The clone carrying this T cell receptor beta chain was detected ten times or more. The sample comes from a study of CD8 T cells in ankylosing spondylitis. Germline V gene lookup returns CDR1 SNHLY and CDR2 FYNNEI. Trimming cost V 7 bases and J 3 bases, with 15 bases left between them. The CDR3 consists of 15 residues. From the 5' RACE reads, TCRdb called clonotypes with MiXCR, one entry per CDR3 protein. The repertoire holds some 37,000 distinct CDR3 sequences, 13% seen once, with about 30% in the top ten. This clonotype was sampled from a male donor with ankylosing spondylitis. The sequenced sample was synovial fluid, either unsorted or a sorted T cell fraction (not recorded which). The chain links TRBV2 to TRBJ2-2; D gene uncertain. The CDR3 is CASKEGQSDTGELFF. CDR3 sequence (DNA): TGTGCCAGCAAAGAAGGCCAGAGCGACACCGGGGAGCTGTTTTTT.